This T cell receptor beta chain originates from a study of T-cell memory formation after mild COVID-19. Study context: Clusters of TCRs were largely donor specific.

This clonotype was seen a few times. Its antigen is unknown. The CDR3 is 15 amino acids. Germline V CDR1 and CDR2: LGHDT, YNNKEL (reference sequence). With 4 bases clipped from V and 7 bases from J, the junction kept 10 bases outside the gene matches. Study-level points and caveats: Researchers could not confirm that second-wave clones peaking on day 37 targeted SARS-CoV-2. Memory cells collected pre-infection included some clones that later responded, suggesting cross-reactive memory joined.

TCRdb ran MiXCR on the 5' RACE reads and lists one entry per CDR3 protein. The sample consists of hundreds of thousands of distinct CDR3 sequences, around a quarter of them appearing once. Sequences were obtained from PBMCs or a T cell subset sorted from them (not recorded which). The receptor comes from an adult woman who had mild COVID-19 (a few samples of this study predate the infection). Cell type and time point are not known. The rearrangement uses TRBV3-1 and TRBJ1-2, with 9 bases matching TRBD1. The CDR3 sequence is CASSPLGQGSAGYTF. CDR3 nucleotide sequence: TGTGCCAGCAGCCCCCTCGGACAGGGGTCTGCTGGCTACACCTTC.